This T cell receptor (beta chain) was observed in a study of vaccination effects on CD4 cells after COVID-19 (dated by TCRdb to between 2021 and 2024). Regarding the complete study: In the ViraFEST assay, PBMC were stimulated with viral peptide pools, and TCR sequencing was then used to find antigen-specific CD4+ T cell clonotypes based on their expansion. Altogether, roughly 10 COVID-19 convalescent patients and a few SARS-CoV-2-naive healthy vaccine recipients made up the full study. In the study, cultures from other donors were sequenced using the Oncomine TCR Beta short-read assay on an Illumina iSeq 100. Two doses of either the BNT162b2 or the mRNA-1273 mRNA SARS-CoV-2 vaccine were administered to participants. Each well held more than 1.5 million PBMC cultured in IMDM containing roughly 4.9% human AB serum, 8 to 10 IU/ml IL-2 and gentamicin, along with approximately 10 ug/ml peptides. In both COVID-19 convalescent patients and infection-naive vaccine recipients, the study compared SARS-CoV-2 spike-specific CD4+ TCR repertoires from before mRNA vaccination with those from after it.

There are 14 amino acids in the CDR3, from cysteine to phenylalanine inclusive. Left in the record is the CDR3 DNA by itself, 42 bases read in frame from the first base. V lost 7 bases and J lost 5 bases; the stretch between them is 17 bases long. Looking up the germline V gene yields CDR1 MNHEY and CDR2 SVGAGI. The library was generated by the immunoSEQ multiplex PCR assay. DNA from the cultured, isolated CD4+ T cells was subjected to TCR beta CDR3 sequencing. Regarding the original processing steps: Non-productive TCR sequences were removed and reads were trimmed to the CDR3 region, keeping CDR3s of at least 7 amino acids. Antigen-specific clonotypes were identified using the MANAFEST web app by comparison of expansion in peptide wells against reference cultures. For clones to be considered positive, expansion at FDR<0.05 versus reference and all other wells, an odds ratio above 5, and a frequency above 0.1% in two replicate wells were required. Cross-reactive clonotypes were defined as significantly expanded in SARS-CoV-2 spike wells and in at least one common cold coronavirus spike condition. Levenshtein distance calculated with the stringdist R package was used to assess CDR3 similarity, and unrooted trees were constructed with ape in R 3.6.1. Sourced from immuneACCESS, this table was stored by TCRdb with only in-frame sequences that have V and J called. A share of the clones is absent; for the studies checked, an unresolved V gene accounts for under half, and the remainder has no known explanation. From that table come the V and J calls and clone size; the DNA was used to work out D and trimming. The sample table holds about 58,000 clones, of which about 80% were seen once. The ten biggest clones cover just over 3% of the sample.

Overall study outcomes, separate from this receptor: Clones induced by infection and clones induced by vaccination both contracted markedly at late timepoints after vaccination, which fits with T cell responses waning over time. Among healthy vaccine recipients, nearly all vaccine-induced clones were SARS-CoV-2 mono-reactive, and just 1 of 255 was cross-reactive with common cold coronaviruses. The study was limited by a small number of convalescent patients, and early post-infection timepoints were lacking.

After about 9 days of culture, CD4+ T cells were isolated with the EasySep CD4+ T cell isolation kit. None of the healthy vaccine recipients had a prior SARS-CoV-2 infection, which was confirmed by nucleocapsid antibody tests that came back negative both before and after vaccination. On days 3 and 7, half of the culture medium was replaced with fresh IL-2-containing medium. Unless noted otherwise, every peptide stimulation condition was grown in triplicate wells. PBMC were separated from whole blood using Ficoll-Paque Plus gradient centrifugation and were then either cryopreserved at -140C or used fresh. The QIAamp micro DNA kit was used to extract genomic DNA from the cultured CD4+ T cells. As to this clone: This receptor's antigen is unknown. No qualities accompany the bases; no much larger clone lies one base away.

The sample consisted of CD4+ T cells from PBMCs cultured without peptide, taken before COVID-19 vaccination. The rearranged chain carries TRBV6-5 and TRBJ1-1; no D gene call is confident. The receptor was derived from a human donor who received a COVID-19 vaccine. The nucleotides are TGTGCCAGCATCTTAGAGACTGCGAGGACTGAAGCTTTCTTT. Its protein reads: CASILETARTEAFF.